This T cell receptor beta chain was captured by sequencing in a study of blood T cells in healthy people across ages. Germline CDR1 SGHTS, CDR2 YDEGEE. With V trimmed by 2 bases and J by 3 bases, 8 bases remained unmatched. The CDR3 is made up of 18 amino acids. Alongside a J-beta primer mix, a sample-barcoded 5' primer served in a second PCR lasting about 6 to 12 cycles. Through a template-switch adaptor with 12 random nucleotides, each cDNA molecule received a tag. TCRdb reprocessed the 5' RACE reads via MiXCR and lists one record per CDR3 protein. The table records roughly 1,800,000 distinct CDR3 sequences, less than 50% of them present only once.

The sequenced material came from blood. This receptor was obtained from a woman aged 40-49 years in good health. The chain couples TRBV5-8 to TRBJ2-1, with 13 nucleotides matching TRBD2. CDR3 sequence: CASSFARTSGGFYNEQFF. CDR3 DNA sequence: TGTGCCAGCAGCTTCGCCAGGACTAGCGGGGGTTTCTACAATGAGCAGTTCTTC.